This is a list of T cell receptor beta chains from one sample in a study of T cells after yellow fever vaccination. TCRdb reprocessed the 5' RACE reads via MiXCR and lists one record per CDR3 protein. The sample yields nearly 550,000 distinct CDR3 sequences, 15% to 20% seen once. The specimen comprised PBMCs, sampled 15 days after the yellow fever booster vaccination. The receptors come from a man aged 30-40 years who received the YFV17D yellow fever vaccine. Both conserved end residues are part of each CDR3. Each record gives: V gene, CDR3 length, J gene, clone size, D gene, CDR3 protein, CDR3 DNA. A D gene is named only where the DNA matches it firmly. Size is stated for part of the rows, as once, few or many counts, or as a class when the clone is expanded.

TRBV18,12,TRBJ2-5,many,-,CASSHQEETQYF,TGTGCCAGCTCACACCAGGAAGAGACCCAGTACTTC
TRBV29-1,13,TRBJ2-4,few,-,CSVVLVTGDIQYF,TGCAGCGTTGTGCTAGTCACGGGGGACATTCAGTACTTC
TRBV7-2,15,TRBJ1-5,-,-,CASSLTGTSNQPQHF,TGTGCCAGCAGCTTAACGGGGACTAGCAATCAGCCCCAGCATTTT
TRBV12-3/TRBV12-4,13,TRBJ1-1,few,-,CASSFWGDGEAFF,TGTGCCAGCAGTTTTTGGGGGGACGGTGAAGCTTTCTTT
TRBV6-1,16,TRBJ2-2,-,TRBD2,CASRGLAGGITGELFF,TGTGCCAGCAGGGGACTAGCGGGAGGTATCACCGGGGAGCTGTTTTTT
TRBV10-2,14,TRBJ2-2,once,TRBD2,CASSAAGGPGELFF,TGCGCCAGCAGTGCAGCGGGAGGACCCGGGGAGCTGTTTTTT
TRBV10-3,14,TRBJ2-6,-,-,CAINPDVRDNVLTF,TGTGCCATCAACCCGGACGTCCGGGACAACGTCCTGACTTTC
TRBV25-1,10,TRBJ1-1,-,-,CASIPPEAFF,TGTGCCAGCATACCCCCTGAAGCTTTCTTT
TRBV20-1,14,TRBJ2-1,few,-,CSAFDARSVDEQFF,TGCAGTGCTTTTGACGCAAGGTCGGTTGATGAGCAGTTCTTC
TRBV29-1,13,TRBJ1-2,few,TRBD1,CSVGGTGNYGYTF,TGCAGCGTTGGGGGGACAGGGAACTATGGCTACACCTTC
TRBV4-3,15,TRBJ2-5,few,TRBD1,CASSQDRDSQETQYF,TGCGCCAGCAGCCAAGATAGGGACAGTCAAGAGACCCAGTACTTC
TRBV18,13,TRBJ1-1,few,-,CASSPGVNTEAFF,TGTGCCAGCTCCCCTGGGGTGAACACTGAAGCTTTCTTT
TRBV2,13,TRBJ2-7,few,TRBD1,CASSARTGTEQYF,TGTGCCAGCAGCGCCAGGACAGGGACCGAGCAGTACTTC
TRBV20-1,16,TRBJ2-3,-,-,CSARGMRGLSTDTQYF,TGCAGTGCTAGAGGAATGCGCGGTCTTAGCACAGATACGCAGTATTTT
TRBV5-6,15,TRBJ2-2,-,-,CASSLVSTRSGELFF,TGTGCCAGCAGCTTGGTGTCCACAAGGTCCGGGGAGCTGTTTTTT
TRBV11-3,16,TRBJ2-1,few,-,CASSLVAEDPYNEQFF,TGTGCCAGCAGCTTAGTAGCCGAGGACCCCTACAATGAGCAGTTCTTC
TRBV18,13,TRBJ2-7,many,TRBD2,CASSPGTSYEQYF,TGTGCCAGCTCACCTGGGACTAGTTATGAGCAGTACTTC
TRBV27,14,TRBJ2-7,few,TRBD2,CASSFARGAYEQYF,TGTGCCAGCAGTTTCGCCCGGGGGGCCTACGAGCAGTACTTC
TRBV12-3/TRBV12-4,11,TRBJ2-3,-,-,CASQDGIQQYF,TGTGCCAGCCAGGATGGCATACAGCAGTATTTT
TRBV6-5,16,TRBJ2-1,few,-,CASSYSRQSSYNEQFF,TGTGCCAGCAGTTACTCGAGACAGAGCTCCTACAATGAGCAGTTCTTC
TRBV6-5,18,TRBJ2-2,few,-,CASSYPPGAAVGHGELFF,TGTGCCAGCAGTTACCCTCCGGGCGCCGCCGTCGGGCACGGGGAGCTGTTTTTT
TRBV15,14,TRBJ2-5,-,TRBD1,CATSVDRGEETQYF,TGTGCCACCAGCGTAGACAGGGGTGAAGAGACCCAGTACTTC
TRBV5-1,18,TRBJ2-1,-,TRBD1,CASSTGTELSIVYNEQFF,TGCGCCAGCTCCACCGGGACAGAACTCTCAATTGTGTACAATGAGCAGTTCTTC
TRBV10-3,15,TRBJ1-2,-,TRBD1,CAISAPGRTGNGYTF,TGTGCCATCAGTGCCCCTGGCCGGACAGGGAATGGCTACACCTTC
TRBV5-1,14,TRBJ2-3,-,-,CASSLWRLGDTQYF,TGCGCCAGCAGCTTGTGGCGCCTTGGAGATACGCAGTATTTT
TRBV6-5,12,TRBJ2-7,few,-,CASIRGTYEQYF,TGTGCCAGCATCCGGGGCACCTACGAGCAGTACTTC
TRBV6-1,17,TRBJ2-7,-,TRBD2,CASSPTSGRPDSYEQYF,TGTGCCAGCAGCCCGACTAGCGGGAGGCCAGACTCCTACGAGCAGTACTTC
TRBV18,20,TRBJ2-1,-,TRBD2,CASSPPRTSGRSSSYNEQFF,TGTGCCAGCTCACCACCGAGGACTAGCGGGAGGTCAAGCTCCTACAATGAGCAGTTCTTC
TRBV3-1,16,TRBJ2-1,-,TRBD1,CASSPLQGTLHNEQFF,TGTGCCAGCAGCCCATTACAGGGGACGCTACACAATGAGCAGTTCTTC
TRBV25-1,14,TRBJ1-1,-,-,CASSESGRNTEAFF,TGTGCCAGCAGTGAATCGGGACGTAACACTGAAGCTTTCTTT
TRBV29-1,16,TRBJ2-1,few,TRBD2,CSVEEGGAGGYNEQFF,TGCAGCGTTGAAGAGGGTGGAGCGGGAGGGTACAATGAGCAGTTCTTC
TRBV20-1,14,TRBJ1-6,few,-,CSAVTGEGNSPLHF,TGCAGTGCCGTGACCGGGGAGGGGAATTCACCCCTCCACTTT
TRBV15,15,TRBJ2-3,-,TRBD1,CATSRDRTGADTQYF,TGTGCCACCAGCAGAGATCGGACAGGGGCAGATACGCAGTATTTT
TRBV19,13,TRBJ2-2,-,-,CAAKGRDTGELFF,TGTGCCGCAAAAGGTCGAGACACCGGGGAGCTGTTTTTT
TRBV7-2,16,TRBJ2-5,-,-,CASSRTAVYFQETQYF,TGTGCCAGCAGTCGGACAGCGGTGTACTTCCAAGAGACCCAGTACTTC
TRBV20-1,14,TRBJ2-7,-,TRBD2,CSARGGRTSYEQYF,TGCAGTGCTAGAGGCGGGAGAACATCCTACGAGCAGTACTTC
TRBV5-1,15,TRBJ2-1,few,-,CASSTLVGSYNEQFF,TGCGCCAGCAGCACCTTAGTGGGCTCCTACAATGAGCAGTTCTTC
TRBV20-1,12,TRBJ2-3,few,-,CSATRLGDTQYF,TGCAGTGCGACAAGACTAGGAGATACGCAGTATTTT
TRBV12-3/TRBV12-4,15,TRBJ1-2,-,TRBD1,CASSHFVMTGNGYTF,TGTGCCAGCAGCCATTTCGTGATGACAGGGAATGGCTACACCTTC
TRBV4-2,14,TRBJ1-4,-,-,CASRPGVPNEKLFF,TGTGCCAGCAGACCGGGGGTCCCTAATGAAAAACTGTTTTTT
TRBV2,16,TRBJ2-5,-,-,CAHIGDIRLGEETQYF,TGTGCCCATATCGGCGACATTCGTTTAGGAGAAGAGACCCAGTACTTC